These 28 T cell receptor beta chains share one sample of origin, sequenced in a study of T cells in Graves' hyperthyroidism and ophthalmopathy. TCR beta CDR3 regions were amplified from RNA. When the TCR CDR3 underwent first-round RT-PCR, the HTBI primer set was used. TCRdb reprocessed the multiplex PCR reads with MiXCR, giving one entry per CDR3 protein. The sample lists nearly 750,000 distinct CDR3 sequences, about a third occurring once. Input material: blood. The receptors originated from a woman aged 40 to 49 with Graves' hyperthyroidism.

The J gene is TRBJ1-1, the V gene TRBV4-2, with TRBD1 as a possible D gene (6 bases). The germline V gene encodes CDR1 LGHNA and CDR2 YNFKEQ. The CDR3 totals 12 residues. Trimming shortened V by 8 bases and J by 1 base, and 8 bases separated the two germline ends. The CDR3 DNA sequence: TGTGCCAGCGAGGGGGGGAACACTGAAGCTTTCTTT. It is translated as CASEGGNTEAFF.

The genes are TRBV2 and TRBJ2-5; 14 bases agree with TRBD2. CDR3 length equals 18 residues. V trimming: 2 bases; J trimming: 1 base; junction bases outside the gene matches: 6. CDR1 and CDR2 from the germline V gene are SNHLY and FYNNEI. CDR3 loop: CASSERLAGGPLQETQYF. The CDR3 region has the DNA TGTGCCAGCAGTGAAAGACTAGCGGGGGGGCCCCTCCAAGAGACCCAGTACTTC.

The chain employs TRBV28 and TRBJ2-7, with D uncertain. Trimming pared 3 bases from V and 6 bases from J, leaving 6 bases between. Germline lookup yields CDR1 MDHEN and CDR2 SYDVKM. This CDR3 comprises 11 residues. CDR3 amino acids: CASSFDCEQYF. In DNA form, the CDR3 reads TGTGCCAGCAGTTTCGACTGCGAGCAGTACTTC. Together with reference TRBV28 and TRBJ2-7, the CDR3 gives the full variable domain: DVKVTQSSRYLVKRTGEKVFLECVQDMDHENMFWYRQDPGLGLRLIYFSYDVKMKEKGDIPEGYSVSREKKERFSLILESASTNQTSMYLCASSFDCEQYFGPGTRLTVT.

The rearrangement links TRBV19 to TRBJ1-1; TRBD1 matches 7 bases. J gave up 3 bases and V 6 bases, and 1 base lay outside the gene matches. The CDR3 has 12 amino acids. Germline CDR1 and CDR2: LNHDA and SQIVND (reference sequence). The CDR3 is CASRDRYTEAFF. In DNA form, the CDR3 reads TGTGCCAGTAGGGACAGGTACACTGAAGCTTTCTTT. Filled out from reference TRBV19 and TRBJ1-1, the complete variable domain reads DGGITQSPKYLFRKEGQNVTLSCEQNLNHDAMYWYRQDPGQGLRLIYYSQIVNDFQKGDIAEGYSVSREKKESFPLTVTSAQKNPTAFYLCASRDRYTEAFFGQGTRLTVV.

This chain links TRBV5-6 with TRBJ2-2; D remains unclear. Germline V CDR1 and CDR2: SGHDT, YYEEEE. CDR3 size: 15 residues. Trimming removed 3 bases at V and 0 bases at J, with 9 bases between. The CDR3 coding sequence is TGTGCCAGCAGCTCAAGGGAAACGAACACCGGGGAGCTGTTTTTT. Residues: CASSSRETNTGELFF.

CDR3 sequence reads: CAISLGLAGAYEQYF. CDR3 bases: TGTGCCATCAGTCTTGGACTAGCGGGTGCCTACGAGCAGTACTTC. The chain has TRBV10-3 and TRBJ2-7; 11 bases match TRBD2. With V trimmed by 5 bases and J by 2 bases, 5 bases remained unmatched. The CDR3 runs to 15 residues. From germline, CDR1 is ENHRY and CDR2 SYGVKD.

This clonotype was observed once. The chain has TRBV10-2 and TRBJ1-3, with 7 bases that match TRBD1. There are 13 residues in the CDR3. After removal of 7 bases from V and 6 bases from J, the junction contained 6 bases not matched to a gene. CDR1 and CDR2 from the germline V gene are WSHSY and SAAADI. The CDR3 is CASNQGQKNTIYF. CDR3 coding DNA: TGCGCCAGCAACCAGGGACAGAAAAACACCATATATTTT.

This clonotype was detected ten times or more. The chain couples TRBV29-1 to TRBJ2-5, with 10 nucleotides matching TRBD2. Germline trimming cut 4 bases from V and 1 base from J; bases unmatched to any gene: 3. Germline values: CDR1 SQVTM, CDR2 ANQGSEA. The CDR3 contains 14 residues. The CDR3 loop reads CSVGSGRRQETQYF. The DNA for the CDR3 is TGCAGCGTTGGTAGCGGGAGGCGCCAAGAGACCCAGTACTTC.

This clonotype was picked up many times. The V and J genes are TRBV29-1 and TRBJ2-5; D is ambiguous. Trimming pared 0 bases from V and 4 bases from J, leaving 6 bases between. CDR3 length equals 12 residues. Germline loops: CDR1 SQVTM, CDR2 ANQGSEA. CDR3 loop: CSVEEMLETQYF. The CDR3 DNA reads TGCAGCGTTGAAGAGATGCTAGAGACCCAGTACTTC.

This clonotype occurred once. V is TRBV12-3 or TRBV12-4 and J is TRBJ1-1, with 9 bases aligning to TRBD1. The V segment lost 6 bases and the J segment 3 bases; nucleotides outside the gene matches: 5. The CDR3 covers 14 residues. CDR3 nucleotides: TGTGCCAGCAGGAGGACAGGGGACTACACTGAAGCTTTCTTT. Its protein product is CASRRTGDYTEAFF.

V gene TRBV12-5 combines with J gene TRBJ1-1, with no clear D. The CDR3 contains 14 residues. Germline V gene data show CDR1 as LGHNT and CDR2 as FRNRAP. V gave up 5 bases and J gave up 8 bases, with 18 bases separating them. CDR3 in amino acids: CASGLARQTQEAFF. Here the CDR3 DNA reads TGTGCTAGTGGTCTGGCGCGGCAGACTCAGGAAGCTTTCTTT.

This clonotype is a singleton in its sample. This rearrangement joins TRBV25-1 to TRBJ1-2; D might be TRBD1 (5 bases). Trimming cost V 6 bases and J 5 bases, with 16 bases left between them. Germline CDR1 MGHDK, CDR2 SYGVNS. This CDR3 spans 14 amino acids. The CDR3 loop reads CASSRAGRGYGYTF. The CDR3 DNA reads TGTGCCAGCAGCAGGGCAGGGAGGGGTTATGGCTACACCTTC.

The V gene is TRBV10-3, the J gene TRBJ1-2; D gene uncertain. The germline gives CDR1 ENHRY, CDR2 SYGVKD. This CDR3 has 11 residues. V gave up 6 bases and J gave up 6 bases, with 8 bases separating them. This CDR3 is CAIRDPNGYTF. CDR3 in DNA: TGTGCCATCAGGGATCCCAATGGCTACACCTTC.

J is TRBJ1-6 and V is TRBV5-8; a weak D match, TRBD1 (5 bases). The CDR3 runs to 14 residues. Trimming cost V 7 bases and J 10 bases, with 18 bases left between them. Germline lookup yields CDR1 SGHTS and CDR2 YDEGEE. The CDR3 here is CASSARGSGSPLHF. CDR3 DNA sequence: TGTGCCAGCTCGGCAAGGGGTTCGGGATCACCCCTCCACTTT.

Only a few counts were recorded for this clonotype. The chain joins TRBV27 to TRBJ1-6, with a weak D call TRBD1 (6 bases). In germline, CDR1 is MNHEY, CDR2 SMNVEV (reference sequence). The CDR3 runs 12 residues. V was trimmed by 11 bases and J by 6 bases, leaving 11 bases between them. The DNA for the CDR3 is TGTGCCGCCGGACAGCTTAATTCACCCCTCCACTTT. Protein sequence: CAAGQLNSPLHF.

As concerns this clonotype: At one end the junction does not follow the germline gene, possibly because of a read error. This chain uses TRBV6-5 with TRBJ1-1; D is ambiguous. The germline V gene has CDR1 MNHEY and CDR2 SVGAGI. The CDR3 extends over 13 amino acids. In DNA form, the CDR3 reads TGTGCCAGCAGTACCCCCTTGAACCCTGAAGCTTTCTTT. This encodes CASSTPLNPEAFF.

This chain joins TRBV5-1 and TRBJ1-1, with D perhaps TRBD1 (6 bases). Germline V gene sequence: CDR1 SGHRS, CDR2 YFSETQ. The CDR3 totals 15 residues. Trimming took off 0 bases at V and 2 bases at J, with 11 bases between the two ends. CDR3 residues: CASSLDGGGNTEAFF. For the CDR3, the DNA is TGCGCCAGCAGCTTGGACGGGGGGGGCAACACTGAAGCTTTCTTT.

On this clonotype itself: This may stem from a read error, because a much larger clone lies one nucleotide away. The chain links TRBV29-1 to TRBJ1-1; D unclear. The length of the CDR3 is 13 residues. Germline loops: CDR1 SQVTM, CDR2 ANQGSEA. The V gene lost 2 bases and the J gene lost 1 base, with 8 bases spanning the gap. CDR3 sequence: CSVESPGNTEAFF. The DNA of the CDR3 is TGCAGCGTTGAAAGTCCCGGGAACACTGAAGCTTTCTTT.

On this clonotype itself: One junction end disagrees with the germline gene, perhaps due to a read error. The V and J genes are TRBV7-9 and TRBJ1-2, with D perhaps TRBD1 (5 bases). Looked up from germline, CDR1 is SEHNR and CDR2 is FQNEAQ (reference sequence). The CDR3 is 14 amino acids. CDR3 residues: CASSLTRGRDGYAF. In DNA, the CDR3 is TGTGCCAGCAGCCTTACCCGGGGGAGGGATGGCTACGCCTTC.

Only a few counts were recorded for this clonotype. The chain is built from TRBV2 and TRBJ1-5; TRBD1 might be the D (5 bases). Germline CDR1 and CDR2: SNHLY and FYNNEI. V was pared by 5 bases and J by 1 base, with 15 bases between. The CDR3 is 16 residues long. The CDR3 here is CASSLHSQGSNQPQHF. CDR3 bases: TGTGCCAGCAGTTTACACTCCCAGGGCAGCAATCAGCCCCAGCATTTT.

The genes are TRBV7-9 and TRBJ1-4; 9 positions match TRBD1. This CDR3 region has 15 residues. The germline V gene has CDR1 SEHNR and CDR2 FQNEAQ (reference sequence). V trimming: 4 bases; J trimming: 8 bases; junction bases outside the gene matches: 8. CDR3 protein: CASSSPQGAREKLFF. CDR3 nucleotides: TGTGCCAGCAGCTCACCACAGGGGGCGAGGGAAAAACTGTTTTTT.

This clonotype was counted many times. The rearrangement joins TRBV19 to TRBJ2-7; D unclear. Germline V gives CDR1 LNHDA, CDR2 SQIVND (reference sequence). Between the trimmed V and J ends, which lost 6 bases and 2 bases, there was a span of 11 bases. This CDR3 has 13 residues. The CDR3 protein is CASRLVQTYEQYF. CDR3 DNA: TGTGCCAGTAGACTGGTACAGACCTACGAGCAGTACTTC.

In its sample, this clonotype was seen once. The chain links TRBV20-1 to TRBJ1-6, with 7 bases matching TRBD1. This CDR3 contains 13 residues. From germline, CDR1 is DFQATT and CDR2 SNEGSKA (reference sequence). The CDR3 sequence: CSAGQAQNSPLHF. DNA of the CDR3: TGCAGCGCCGGACAGGCCCAAAATTCACCCCTCCACTTT.

The gene calls are TRBV2 and TRBJ1-1; possibly TRBD1 for D (5 bases). Trimming shortened V by 5 bases and J by 5 bases, and 15 bases separated the two germline ends. The CDR3 covers 14 residues. CDR1 is SNHLY, CDR2 FYNNEI, per germline. The CDR3 region is CASSPGGGGTEAFF. The CDR3 nucleotides are TGTGCCAGCAGTCCGGGGGGGGGAGGTACTGAAGCTTTCTTT.

This clonotype appeared a few times. The rearrangement links TRBV4-1 to TRBJ1-2, with 7 positions matching TRBD1. This CDR3 is 12 amino acids long. V trimming: 6 bases; J trimming: 6 bases; junction bases outside the gene matches: 4. From germline, CDR1 is MGHRA and CDR2 YSYEKL. In DNA form, the CDR3 reads TGCGCCAGCAGAGGGACAGTTCATGGCTACACCTTC. Translation: CASRGTVHGYTF.

This clonotype was detected a few times. The chain couples TRBV6-5 to TRBJ1-2; weak D call: TRBD1 (5 bases). The germline V gene encodes CDR1 MNHEY and CDR2 SVGAGI. The germline V and J ends were trimmed by 0 bases and 3 bases, with 11 bases remaining between them. CDR3 length: 15 residues. Here the CDR3 DNA reads TGTGCCAGCAGTTACTCGTTCCAGGGCTACTATGGCTACACCTTC. It encodes CASSYSFQGYYGYTF.

This clonotype has just a few counts. The chain joins TRBV12-3 or TRBV12-4 to TRBJ1-4; TRBD1 matches 7 bases. This CDR3 contains 16 residues. Trimming removed 6 bases from V and 7 bases from J; junction bases left unmatched: 14. In DNA form, the CDR3 reads TGTGCCAGCAGCTCCGGTCAGGGGGGATACAGTGAAAAACTGTTTTTT. Residues: CASSSGQGGYSEKLFF.

The chain recombines TRBV7-2 with TRBJ2-7; a possible D gene is TRBD2 (5 bases). V was trimmed by 1 base and J by 9 bases, leaving 19 bases between them. The length of the CDR3 is 15 residues. Germline-derived CDR1 and CDR2 are SGHTA and FQGNSA. CDR3 amino acids: CASSLEGGLSGGQYF. As DNA, the CDR3 is TGTGCCAGCAGCTTAGAGGGCGGCCTCTCTGGAGGGCAGTACTTC.